This T cell receptor beta chain was sequenced in a study of cytomegalovirus exposure and HLA in healthy donors. Study-level results: When analyzed later, a missense DCLRE1C variant was found to be linked to TCR beta V- and J-gene trimming.

With respect to this clone: Its antigen is still unknown.

This PCR relied on a set of 60 Vbeta primers and 13 Jbeta primers. Sequencing was performed with immunoSEQ multiplex PCR; in TCRdb, only in-frame clones are kept and a portion is missing. This table lists over 65,000 clones. The CDR3 sequence is 15 residues long. V gave up 2 bases and J gave up 1 base; unmatched junction bases: 4. Per the germline V gene, CDR1 is SGHRS and CDR2 is YFSETQ. The TCR sequence derives from a woman in her 30s in good health and CMV-seronegative. The V and J genes are TRBV5-1 and TRBJ1-1; 8 bases map to TRBD1. Sequenced: PBMCs. The CDR3 sequence is CASSLSGTGNTEAFF. The CDR3 coding sequence is TGCGCCAGCAGCTTATCCGGGACAGGGAACACTGAAGCTTTCTTT.